The sequence of this T cell receptor (beta chain) was determined in a study of blood T cell repertoires in COVID-19. The overall study: The United States, Italy and Spain were the sources of the acute and convalescent COVID-19 samples. T cells, B-cell-depleted T cells, or PBMCs provided the cDNA or gDNA that served as material.

This CDR3 comprises 17 residues. V lost 5 bases, J lost 0 bases, and 7 bases stayed unmatched. Germline V gene lookup returns CDR1 MNHNY and CDR2 SVGAGI (reference sequence). Original data processing: Nucleated cell number was recorded as an estimate derived from reference gene primer amplification. The table came from immunoSEQ multiplex PCR; TCRdb's copy has only in-frame clones and leaves some out. Clonal size and the V and J genes are those of that table, whereas D and trimming came from the DNA. Found here are a few hundred thousand clones, roughly 85% of them singletons; the top ten hold roughly 3.7%.

This clonotype was obtained from a woman younger than 35 with acute or convalescent COVID-19. The sample consisted of peripheral blood. The chain links TRBV6-6 to TRBJ2-2, with 9 bases that match TRBD2. The CDR3 spells CASSRTRLAANTGELFF. CDR3 in DNA: TGTGCCAGCAGTCGAACAAGACTAGCGGCGAACACCGGGGAGCTGTTTTTT.